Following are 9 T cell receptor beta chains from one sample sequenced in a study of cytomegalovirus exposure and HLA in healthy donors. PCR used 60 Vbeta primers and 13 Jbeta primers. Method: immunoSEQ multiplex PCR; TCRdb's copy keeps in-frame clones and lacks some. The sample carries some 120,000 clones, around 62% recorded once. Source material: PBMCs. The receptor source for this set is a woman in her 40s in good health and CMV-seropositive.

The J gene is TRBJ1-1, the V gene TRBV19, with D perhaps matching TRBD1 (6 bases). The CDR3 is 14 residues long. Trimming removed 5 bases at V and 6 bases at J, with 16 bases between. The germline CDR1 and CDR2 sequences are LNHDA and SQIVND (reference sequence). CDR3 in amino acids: CASSVRGGAPEAFF. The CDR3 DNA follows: TGTGCCAGTAGTGTGCGGGGGGGGGCACCTGAAGCTTTCTTT. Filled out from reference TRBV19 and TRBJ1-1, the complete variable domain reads DGGITQSPKYLFRKEGQNVTLSCEQNLNHDAMYWYRQDPGQGLRLIYYSQIVNDFQKGDIAEGYSVSREKKESFPLTVTSAQKNPTAFYLCASSVRGGAPEAFFGQGTRLTVV.

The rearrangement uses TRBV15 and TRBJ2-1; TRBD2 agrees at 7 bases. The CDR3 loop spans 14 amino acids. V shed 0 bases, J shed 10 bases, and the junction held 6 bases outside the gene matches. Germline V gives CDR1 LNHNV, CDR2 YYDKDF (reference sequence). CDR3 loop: CATSRDLSGGEQFF. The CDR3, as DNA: TGTGCCACCAGCAGAGATTTGTCGGGGGGAGAGCAGTTCTTC.

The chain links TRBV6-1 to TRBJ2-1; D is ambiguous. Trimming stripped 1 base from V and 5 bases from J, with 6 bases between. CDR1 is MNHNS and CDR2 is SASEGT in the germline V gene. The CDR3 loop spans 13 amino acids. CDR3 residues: CASSEVRDNEQFF. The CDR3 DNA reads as TGTGCCAGCAGTGAAGTACGGGACAATGAGCAGTTCTTC.

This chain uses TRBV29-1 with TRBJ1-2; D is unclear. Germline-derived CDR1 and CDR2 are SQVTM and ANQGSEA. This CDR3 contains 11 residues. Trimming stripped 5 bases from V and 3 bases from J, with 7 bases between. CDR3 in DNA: TGCAGCGTTAGGAGCGACTATGGCTACACCTTC. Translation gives CSVRSDYGYTF.

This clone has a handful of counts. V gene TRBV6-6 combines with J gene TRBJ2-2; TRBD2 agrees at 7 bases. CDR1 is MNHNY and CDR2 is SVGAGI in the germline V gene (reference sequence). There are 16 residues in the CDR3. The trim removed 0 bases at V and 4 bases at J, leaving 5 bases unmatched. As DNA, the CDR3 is TGTGCCAGCAGTTACTCTGGCGGGAGCCTCACCGGGGAGCTGTTTTTT. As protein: CASSYSGGSLTGELFF.

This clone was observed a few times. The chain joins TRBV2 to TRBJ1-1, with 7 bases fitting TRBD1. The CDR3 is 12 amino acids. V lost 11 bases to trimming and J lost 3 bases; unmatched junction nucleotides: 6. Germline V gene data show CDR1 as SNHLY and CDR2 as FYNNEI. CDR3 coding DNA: TGTGCCGGGGACAGTTACGACACTGAAGCTTTCTTT. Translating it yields CAGDSYDTEAFF.

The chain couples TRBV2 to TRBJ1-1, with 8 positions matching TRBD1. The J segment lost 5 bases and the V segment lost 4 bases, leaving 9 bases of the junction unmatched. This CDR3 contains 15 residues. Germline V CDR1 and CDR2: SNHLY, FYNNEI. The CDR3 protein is CASSAPDREITEAFF. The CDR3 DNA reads TGTGCCAGCAGTGCCCCGGACAGGGAGATTACTGAAGCTTTCTTT.

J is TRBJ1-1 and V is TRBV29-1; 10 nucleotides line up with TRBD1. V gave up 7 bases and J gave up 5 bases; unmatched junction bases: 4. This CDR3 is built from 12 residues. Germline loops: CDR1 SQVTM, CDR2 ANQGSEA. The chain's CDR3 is CSDWTGGTEAFF. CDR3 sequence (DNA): TGCAGCGACTGGACAGGGGGAACTGAAGCTTTCTTT.

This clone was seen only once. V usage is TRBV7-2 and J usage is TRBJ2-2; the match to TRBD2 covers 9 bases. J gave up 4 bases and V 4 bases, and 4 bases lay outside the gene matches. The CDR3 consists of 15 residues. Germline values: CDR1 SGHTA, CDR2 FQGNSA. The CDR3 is CASSSLAGATGELFF. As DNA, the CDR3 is TGTGCCAGCAGCTCGTTAGCGGGAGCCACCGGGGAGCTGTTTTTT.